The rows below give T cell receptor beta chains drawn from one sample of a study of T cell responses to AZD1222 COVID-19 vaccine. Repertoires were generated with immunoSEQ multiplex PCR, while TCRdb's copy carries only in-frame clones and drops some. This repertoire comprises around 150,000 clones; its ten largest clones make up 2.2%. The sample taken for sequencing was peripheral blood. Receptor source: an adult in good health. CDR3s include the opening cysteine and the closing phenylalanine or tryptophan. D genes are given only for firm matches.

D	V	J	CDR3	DNA
TRBD2	TRBV7-9	TRBJ2-2	CASSPDSGGRNTGELFF	TGTGCCAGCAGCCCAGATAGCGGGGGTCGGAACACCGGGGAGCTGTTTTTT
TRBD1	TRBV5-1	TRBJ1-6	CASSKGTGPDSPLHF	TGCGCCAGCAGCAAAGGGACAGGGCCGGATTCACCCCTCCACTTT
NA	TRBV6-2/TRBV6-3	TRBJ1-2	CASSYSAAGLGGYTF	TGTGCCAGCAGTTACTCGGCCGCGGGCCTCGGAGGCTACACCTTC
NA	TRBV2	TRBJ2-7	CASSPQAIYEQYF	TGTGCCAGCAGCCCCCAGGCTATTTACGAGCAGTACTTC
NA	TRBV7-2	TRBJ1-1	CASSLAPDLEAFF	TGTGCCAGCAGCTTAGCCCCGGACTTAGAAGCTTTCTTT
TRBD1	TRBV5-1	TRBJ1-3	CASSLNTGAASGNTIYF	TGCGCCAGCAGCCTTAATACAGGGGCCGCCTCTGGAAACACCATATATTTT
NA	TRBV14	TRBJ1-1	CASSQGQGKSLNTEAFF	TGTGCCAGCAGCCAAGGGCAGGGAAAGTCCCTGAACACTGAAGCTTTCTTT
TRBD1	TRBV10-3	TRBJ1-2	CAISTTGGRGYTF	TGTGCCATCAGCACGACAGGGGGTCGTGGCTACACCTTC
TRBD1	TRBV7-6	TRBJ2-7	CASSLGQGAYEQYF	TGTGCCAGCAGCTTAGGACAGGGGGCATACGAGCAGTACTTC
NA	TRBV3-1/TRBV3-2	TRBJ1-1	CASSQESGRIRTEAFF	TGTGCCAGCAGCCAAGAAAGCGGGAGAATTCGCACTGAAGCTTTCTTT
NA	TRBV6-5	TRBJ1-5	CASRTGPRDNQPQHF	TGTGCCAGCAGAACCGGACCTAGGGACAATCAGCCCCAGCATTTT
NA	TRBV5-4	TRBJ2-7	CASSNKGGTYEQYF	TGTGCCAGCAGCAACAAGGGGGGCACCTACGAGCAGTACTTC
NA	TRBV6-1	TRBJ1-5	CASSDRGARQVVQHF	TGTGCCAGCAGTGATCGTGGGGCCCGACAAGTCGTCCAGCATTTT
NA	TRBV12-3/TRBV12-4	TRBJ2-7	CASRTAVGEQYF	TGTGCCAGCAGAACCGCGGTCGGCGAGCAGTACTTC
NA	TRBV7-9	TRBJ2-1	CASSFDREQFF	TGTGCCAGCAGCTTTGATCGGGAGCAGTTCTTC
TRBD1	TRBV3-1/TRBV3-2	TRBJ1-2	CASSQEVRGEEGYTF	TGTGCCAGCAGCCAAGAAGTCAGGGGGGAAGAGGGCTACACCTTC
NA	TRBV11-3	TRBJ2-5	CASSLAAASAETQYF	TGTGCCAGCAGCTTAGCGGCGGCTAGCGCAGAGACCCAGTACTTC
TRBD1	TRBV27	TRBJ1-2	CASSLTGQNFYGYTF	TGTGCCAGCAGTTTGACGGGACAGAATTTCTATGGCTACACCTTC
NA	TRBV27	TRBJ1-3	CASRPLGFGNHSGNTIYF	TGTGCCAGCAGACCTCTCGGGTTCGGGAACCACTCTGGAAACACCATATATTTT
TRBD1	TRBV30	TRBJ1-4	CATPQGVNEKLFF	TGTGCCACCCCTCAGGGGGTGAATGAAAAACTGTTTTTT
NA	TRBV7-3	TRBJ2-3	CASSGMGPNGDTDTQYF	TGTGCCAGCAGCGGTATGGGACCAAACGGGGACACAGATACGCAGTATTTT
NA	TRBV5-1	TRBJ1-2	CASSLDKNYGYTF	TGCGCCAGCAGCTTGGACAAGAACTATGGCTACACCTTC
TRBD2	TRBV4-1	TRBJ2-7	CASSQDVPSLAGVIYEQYF	TGCGCCAGCAGCCAAGATGTCCCTTCACTAGCGGGGGTTATATACGAGCAGTACTTC
TRBD1	TRBV2	TRBJ2-7	CASRGDRGYEQYF	TGTGCCAGCAGAGGAGACAGGGGGTACGAGCAGTACTTC
NA	TRBV21-1	TRBJ1-2	CASSKSYLLGGYTF	TGTGCCAGCAGCAAATCCTACCTACTCGGGGGCTACACCTTC
TRBD2	TRBV6-2/TRBV6-3	TRBJ2-5	CASSYSSGGASETQYF	TGTGCCAGCAGTTACTCGTCCGGGGGGGCTTCAGAGACCCAGTACTTC
TRBD1	TRBV10-3	TRBJ1-2	CAISGDAGGYGYTF	TGTGCCATCAGTGGGGATGCAGGGGGGTATGGCTACACCTTC
TRBD1	TRBV5-4	TRBJ2-2	CASSPGKDRGRTGELFF	TGTGCCAGCAGCCCGGGGAAGGACAGGGGGCGCACCGGGGAGCTGTTTTTT
TRBD2	TRBV7-3	TRBJ2-3	CASSAKTSGGTDTQYF	TGTGCCAGCAGCGCCAAGACTAGCGGGGGTACGGATACGCAGTATTTT
TRBD1	TRBV10-3	TRBJ1-5	CAISDPSRGHQPQHF	TGTGCCATCAGTGATCCCTCCAGGGGGCATCAGCCCCAGCATTTT
NA	TRBV5-6	TRBJ2-7	CASSWDGQYYGQYF	TGTGCCAGCAGTTGGGACGGACAATATTACGGGCAGTACTTC
TRBD1	TRBV28	TRBJ1-1	CASSTDRVNTEAFF	TGTGCCAGCAGTACGGACAGGGTTAACACTGAAGCTTTCTTT
TRBD1	TRBV5-1	TRBJ2-7	CASSTGTGGEEQYF	TGCGCCAGCAGTACCGGGACAGGGGGCGAAGAGCAGTACTTC
TRBD1	TRBV19	TRBJ1-5	CASSLWTGALGQPQHF	TGTGCCAGTAGCCTATGGACAGGGGCGCTCGGTCAGCCCCAGCATTTT
NA	TRBV5-1	TRBJ1-2	CASSLSVGNYGYTF	TGCGCCAGCAGCTTGAGTGTTGGGAACTATGGCTACACCTTC
TRBD1	TRBV2	TRBJ2-1	CASSEGQQGENNEQFF	TGTGCCAGCAGTGAAGGGCAACAGGGGGAAAACAATGAGCAGTTCTTC
NA	TRBV19	TRBJ1-2	CASSAQGFGYGYTF	TGTGCCAGTAGTGCCCAGGGGTTTGGCTATGGCTACACCTTC